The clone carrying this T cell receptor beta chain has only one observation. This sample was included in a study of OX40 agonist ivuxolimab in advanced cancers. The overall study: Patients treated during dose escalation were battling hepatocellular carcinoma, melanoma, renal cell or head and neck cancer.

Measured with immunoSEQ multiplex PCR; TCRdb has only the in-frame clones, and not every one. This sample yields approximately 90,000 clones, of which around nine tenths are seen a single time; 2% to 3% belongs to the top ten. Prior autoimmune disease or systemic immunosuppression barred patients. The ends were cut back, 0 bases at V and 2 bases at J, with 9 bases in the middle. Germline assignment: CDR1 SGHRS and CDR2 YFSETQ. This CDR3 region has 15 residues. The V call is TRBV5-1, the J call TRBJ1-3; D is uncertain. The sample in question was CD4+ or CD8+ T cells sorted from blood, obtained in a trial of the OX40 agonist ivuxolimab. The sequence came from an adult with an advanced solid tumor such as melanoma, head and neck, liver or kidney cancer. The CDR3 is CASSLGQYAGNTIYF. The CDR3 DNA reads TGCGCCAGCAGCTTGGGGCAGTATGCTGGAAACACCATATATTTT.